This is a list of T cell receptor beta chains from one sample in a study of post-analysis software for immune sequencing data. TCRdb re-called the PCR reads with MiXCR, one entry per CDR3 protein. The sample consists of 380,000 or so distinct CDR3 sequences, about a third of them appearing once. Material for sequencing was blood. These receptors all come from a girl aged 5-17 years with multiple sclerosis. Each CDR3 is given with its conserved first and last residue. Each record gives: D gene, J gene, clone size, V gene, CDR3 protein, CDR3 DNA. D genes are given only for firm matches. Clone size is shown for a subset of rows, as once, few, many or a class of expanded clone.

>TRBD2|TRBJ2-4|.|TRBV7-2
CASSFGGGAKNIQYF
TGTGCCAGCAGCTTTGGCGGGGGGGCCAAAAACATTCAGTACTTC
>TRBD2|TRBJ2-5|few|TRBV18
CASSLDPREQYF
TGTGCCAGCTCACTCGATCCGCGGGAGCAGTACTTC
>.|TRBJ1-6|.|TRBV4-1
CASSPSDGSSYNSPLHF
TGCGCCAGCAGCCCCTCTGACGGGAGCTCCTATAATTCACCCCTCCACTTT
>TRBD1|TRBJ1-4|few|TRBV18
CASTTGINEKLFF
TGTGCCAGCACGACAGGGATCAATGAAAAACTGTTTTTT
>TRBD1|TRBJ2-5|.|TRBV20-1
CSARVETGLDQETQYF
TGCAGTGCTAGAGTAGAGACAGGGTTGGACCAAGAGACCCAGTACTTC
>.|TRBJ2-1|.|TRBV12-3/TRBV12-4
CASSWEWGEQFF
TGTGCCAGCAGCTGGGAGTGGGGTGAGCAGTTCTTC
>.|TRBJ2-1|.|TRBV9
CASSLGNSEQFF
TGTGCCAGCAGCCTCGGGAATAGTGAGCAGTTCTTC
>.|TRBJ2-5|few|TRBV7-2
CASSFLGGETQYF
TGTGCCAGCAGCTTCCTTGGGGGAGAGACCCAGTACTTC
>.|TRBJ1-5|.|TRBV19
CASGDYSNQPQHF
TGTGCCAGTGGGGATTATAGCAATCAGCCCCAGCATTTT
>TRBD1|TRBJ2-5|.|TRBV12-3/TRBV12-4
CASRFSGQVETQYF
TGTGCCAGCAGATTCTCGGGACAGGTGGAGACCCAGTACTTC
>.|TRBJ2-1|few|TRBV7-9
CASSFQDYKSNEQFF
TGTGCCAGCAGCTTTCAGGACTACAAATCCAATGAGCAGTTCTTC
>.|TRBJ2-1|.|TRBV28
CASSLQGRGRNNEQFF
TGTGCCAGCAGTTTACAGGGCAGGGGCAGAAACAATGAGCAGTTCTTC
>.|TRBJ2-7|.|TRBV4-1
CASSQEHSSYEQYF
TGCGCCAGCAGCCAAGAGCACAGCTCCTACGAGCAGTACTTC
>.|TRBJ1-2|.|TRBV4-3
CASSQDWGGNYGYTF
TGCGCCAGCAGCCAAGACTGGGGCGGGAACTATGGCTACACCTTC
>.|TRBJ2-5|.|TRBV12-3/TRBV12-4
CASSYAGTGQETQYF
TGTGCCAGCAGCTACGCGGGAACAGGGCAAGAGACCCAGTACTTC
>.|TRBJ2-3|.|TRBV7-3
CASSSPGRGAEVTDTQYF
TGTGCCAGCAGCTCCCCCGGTAGGGGGGCCGAAGTAACAGATACGCAGTATTTT
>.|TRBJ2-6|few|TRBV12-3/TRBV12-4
CASILRATGANVLTF
TGTGCCAGCATCCTGCGGGCAACTGGGGCCAACGTCCTGACTTTC
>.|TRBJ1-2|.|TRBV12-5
CASGFLMGDGYTF
TGTGCTAGTGGTTTCCTAATGGGGGATGGCTACACCTTC
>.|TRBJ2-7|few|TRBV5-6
CASSLAATAHEQYF
TGTGCCAGCAGCTTGGCCGCGACAGCGCACGAGCAGTACTTC
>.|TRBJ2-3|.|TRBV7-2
CASSLPLGGTETDTQYF
TGTGCCAGTAGCTTACCTCTGGGGGGGACAGAGACAGATACGCAGTATTTT
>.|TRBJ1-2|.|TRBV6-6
CASSYSRPANYGYTF
TGTGCCAGCAGTTACTCCCGGCCTGCTAACTATGGCTACACCTTC
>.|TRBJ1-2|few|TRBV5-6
CASSLGRGDNGYTF
TGTGCCAGCAGCTTGGGGAGGGGCGATAATGGCTACACCTTC
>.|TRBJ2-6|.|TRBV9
CASSVGELGANVLTF
TGTGCCAGCAGCGTAGGCGAACTGGGGGCCAACGTCCTGACTTTC
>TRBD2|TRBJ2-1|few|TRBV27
CASAAGASSYNEQFF
TGTGCCAGCGCAGCGGGGGCTAGCTCCTACAATGAGCAGTTCTTC
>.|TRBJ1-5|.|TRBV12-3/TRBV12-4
CASCVSNQPQHF
TGTGCCAGCTGTGTTAGCAATCAGCCCCAGCATTTT
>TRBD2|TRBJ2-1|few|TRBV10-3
CAISDSGGNEQFF
TGTGCCATCAGTGATTCGGGGGGCAATGAGCAGTTCTTC
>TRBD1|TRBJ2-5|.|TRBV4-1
CASSQEQGGQETQYF
TGCGCCAGCAGCCAAGAACAGGGGGGCCAAGAGACCCAGTACTTC
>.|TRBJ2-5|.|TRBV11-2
CASSPTTEQYF
TGTGCCAGCAGCCCGACCACGGAGCAGTACTTC
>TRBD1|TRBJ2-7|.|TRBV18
CASSRQGGIHEQYF
TGTGCCAGCTCGCGACAGGGGGGAATCCACGAGCAGTACTTC
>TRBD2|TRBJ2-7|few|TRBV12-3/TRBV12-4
CASSFGLAGYDEQYF
TGTGCCAGCAGTTTCGGACTAGCGGGGTACGACGAGCAGTACTTC
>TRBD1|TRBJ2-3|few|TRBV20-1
CSASPGQGVTDTQYF
TGCAGTGCTTCGCCGGGACAGGGGGTAACAGATACGCAGTATTTT
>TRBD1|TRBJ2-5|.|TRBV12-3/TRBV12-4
CASSLEGTGMGTQYF
TGTGCCAGCAGTTTGGAGGGGACAGGGATGGGGACCCAGTACTTC
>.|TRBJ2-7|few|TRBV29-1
CSVTGGTYEQYF
TGCAGCGTAACCGGGGGTACCTACGAGCAGTACTTC
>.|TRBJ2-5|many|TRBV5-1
CASSLGPPGKQETQYF
TGCGCCAGCAGCTTGGGACCGCCCGGGAAACAAGAGACCCAGTACTTC
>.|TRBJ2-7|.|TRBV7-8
CASSLVGAMNPQYF
TGTGCCAGCAGCTTAGTGGGAGCTATGAACCCGCAGTACTTC
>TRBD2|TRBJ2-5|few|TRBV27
CASRLGSGGPPYQETQYF
TGTGCCAGCAGGTTAGGTAGCGGGGGGCCCCCGTACCAAGAGACCCAGTACTTC
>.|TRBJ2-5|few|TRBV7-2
CASSRGWGAGETQYF
TGTGCCAGCAGCCGGGGGTGGGGAGCGGGCGAGACCCAGTACTTC
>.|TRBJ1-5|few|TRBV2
CASSGGLLQPQHF
TGTGCCAGCAGTGGCGGGTTGTTGCAGCCCCAGCATTTT
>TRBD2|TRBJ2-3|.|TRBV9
CASSVTSGGDTQYF
TGTGCCAGCAGCGTCACTAGCGGGGGAGATACGCAGTATTTT
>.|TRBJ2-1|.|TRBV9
CVSSVGTDEQFF
TGTGTCAGCAGCGTAGGAACCGATGAGCAGTTCTTC
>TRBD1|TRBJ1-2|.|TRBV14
CASSQDQGGYYGYTF
TGTGCCAGCAGCCAAGACCAGGGGGGGTACTATGGCTACACCTTC
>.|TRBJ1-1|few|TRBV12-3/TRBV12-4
CASTSAGPGTFF
TGTGCCAGCACCTCCGCCGGACCAGGGACTTTCTTT
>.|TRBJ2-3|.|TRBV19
CASSPQVWRGTDTQYF
TGTGCCAGTAGTCCCCAGGTCTGGCGCGGCACAGATACGCAGTATTTT
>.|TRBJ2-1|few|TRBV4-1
CASSPAEGEQFF
TGCGCCAGCAGCCCAGCAGAGGGTGAGCAGTTCTTC
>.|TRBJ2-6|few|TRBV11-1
CASSLDGRERSGANVLTF
TGTGCCAGCAGCTTAGACGGACGGGAACGCTCTGGGGCCAACGTCCTGACTTTC
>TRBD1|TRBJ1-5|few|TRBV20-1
CSARTGTAGRQPQHF
TGCAGTGCTAGAACCGGGACAGCTGGCAGGCAGCCCCAGCATTTT